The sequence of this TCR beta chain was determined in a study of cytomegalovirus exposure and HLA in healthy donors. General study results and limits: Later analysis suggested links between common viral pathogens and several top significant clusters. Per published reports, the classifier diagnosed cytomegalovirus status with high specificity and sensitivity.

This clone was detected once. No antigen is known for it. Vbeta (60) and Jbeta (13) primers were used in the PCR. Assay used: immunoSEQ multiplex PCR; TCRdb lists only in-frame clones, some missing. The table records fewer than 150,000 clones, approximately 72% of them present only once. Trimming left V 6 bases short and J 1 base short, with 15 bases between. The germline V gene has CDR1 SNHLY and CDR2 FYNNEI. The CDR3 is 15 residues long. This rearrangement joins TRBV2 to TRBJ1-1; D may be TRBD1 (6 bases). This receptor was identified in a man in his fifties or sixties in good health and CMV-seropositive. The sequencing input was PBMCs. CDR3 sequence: CASRATGKGNTEAFF. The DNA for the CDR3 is TGTGCCAGCAGGGCGACAGGAAAGGGGAACACTGAAGCTTTCTTT.